This T cell receptor (beta chain) was captured by sequencing in a study of T cells after posttransplantation cyclophosphamide. To note about this clone: No antigen is known for it.

This related bone marrow graft donor gave peripheral blood on the day of marrow donation. The data were produced by immunoSEQ multiplex PCR, yet TCRdb's version contains in-frame clones alone and is incomplete. The sample carries around 47,000 clones, around 94% recorded once. CDR1 is MNHEY, CDR2 SMNVEV, per germline (reference sequence). CDR3 length: 15 residues. The germline V and J ends were trimmed by 6 bases and 8 bases, with 17 bases remaining between them. Notes on the study in general: Later post-transplant blood repertoires were often dominated by donor CD8+ memory clones. Blood and skin or GI T cell repertoires showed limited TRB overlap. After PTCy, TRB diversity resembled that of CNI/methotrexate controls.

The sequence derives from a woman aged 25-40 years in good health and a related stem cell transplant donor. The sequenced sample was PBMCs. This chain links TRBV27 with TRBJ1-6, with a tentative D call TRBD1 (6 bases). CDR3 DNA sequence: TGTGCCAGCAGGGGCGCGGGGGGGCCGGATTCACCCCTCCACTTT. Translated: CASRGAGGPDSPLHF.